This is a list of T cell receptor beta chains from one sample in a study of blood T cell repertoires in COVID-19. Some clones are missing from TCRdb's copy, which holds only in-frame ones; the method was immunoSEQ multiplex PCR. The table includes approximately 72,000 clones, approximately 89% detected once. Specimen: peripheral blood. Every receptor here comes from a woman older than 75 with active or convalescent COVID-19. Both conserved end residues are part of each CDR3. Fields, in order: J gene, clone size, D gene, V gene, CDR3 DNA, CDR3 protein. The D gene is left open where the match is weak. A clone size is listed for some rows: how often the clone was seen (once, few, many), or a class if it is expanded.

TRBJ1-1,NA,NA,TRBV6-5,TGTGCCAGCAGTCTGACTGCCCAAGTGAACACTGAAGCTTTCTTT,CASSLTAQVNTEAFF
TRBJ2-7,NA,TRBD1,TRBV3-1/TRBV3-2,TGTGCCAGCAGCTTACCAGGGGGCACTTTCTACGAGCAGTACTTC,CASSLPGGTFYEQYF
TRBJ2-7,NA,NA,TRBV7-9,TGTGCCAGCAGCTTAGAGGGGAAGAAGCAGTACTTC,CASSLEGKKQYF
TRBJ1-2,few,TRBD1,TRBV5-1,TGCGCCAGCAGCTTTTGGACAGGGGTGACTAACTATGGCTACACCTTC,CASSFWTGVTNYGYTF
TRBJ1-1,NA,NA,TRBV2,TGTGCCAGCACCGCCGTATTGGGCAGTGAAGCTTTCTTT,CASTAVLGSEAFF
TRBJ2-5,once,TRBD2,TRBV11-2,TGTGCCAGCAGCTTAGGCGGTAGCGGGGATGGGACCCAGTACTTC,CASSLGGSGDGTQYF
TRBJ1-1,few,NA,TRBV12-3/TRBV12-4,TGTGCCAGCAGTCCTCAGCGATACACTGAAGCTTTCTTT,CASSPQRYTEAFF
TRBJ1-4,once,NA,TRBV19,TGTGCCAGTAAAAACGGTGGCGGTGAAAAACTGTTTTTT,CASKNGGGEKLFF
TRBJ2-1,NA,NA,TRBV12-3/TRBV12-4,TGTGCCAGCATGTTGGGGGGAAACAATGAGCAGTTCTTC,CASMLGGNNEQFF
TRBJ2-7,once,TRBD1,TRBV4-1,TGCGCCAGCAGCCAAGCGACAGGGTCCGCATACGAGCAGTACTTC,CASSQATGSAYEQYF
TRBJ2-3,NA,NA,TRBV5-1,TGCGCCAGCAGCTTGGTTCCTAGGTCAGGGGTAGATACGCAGTATTTT,CASSLVPRSGVDTQYF
TRBJ1-2,NA,NA,TRBV18,TGTGCCAGCTCACCGGGCAGCGGAGAGGGCTACACCTTC,CASSPGSGEGYTF
TRBJ2-1,NA,TRBD1,TRBV7-8,TGTGCCAGCAGCCAACGAACAGGGGTATCCTACAATGAGCAGTTCTTC,CASSQRTGVSYNEQFF
TRBJ2-2,NA,NA,TRBV11-3,TGTGCCAGCAGCAATACAGGGAGCACCGGGGAGCTGTTTTTT,CASSNTGSTGELFF
TRBJ1-6,NA,NA,TRBV5-1,TGCGCCAGCAGTAGCACGGGTCTAAGCTCCTATAATTCACCCCTCCACTTT,CASSSTGLSSYNSPLHF
TRBJ1-5,NA,TRBD1,TRBV4-3,TGCGCCAGCAGCCAAGATTACAGGGGAGTTAGCAATCAGCCCCAGCATTTT,CASSQDYRGVSNQPQHF
TRBJ2-3,NA,NA,TRBV7-2,TGTGCCAGCAGCCTGTCAACACCAGATACGCAGTATTTT,CASSLSTPDTQYF